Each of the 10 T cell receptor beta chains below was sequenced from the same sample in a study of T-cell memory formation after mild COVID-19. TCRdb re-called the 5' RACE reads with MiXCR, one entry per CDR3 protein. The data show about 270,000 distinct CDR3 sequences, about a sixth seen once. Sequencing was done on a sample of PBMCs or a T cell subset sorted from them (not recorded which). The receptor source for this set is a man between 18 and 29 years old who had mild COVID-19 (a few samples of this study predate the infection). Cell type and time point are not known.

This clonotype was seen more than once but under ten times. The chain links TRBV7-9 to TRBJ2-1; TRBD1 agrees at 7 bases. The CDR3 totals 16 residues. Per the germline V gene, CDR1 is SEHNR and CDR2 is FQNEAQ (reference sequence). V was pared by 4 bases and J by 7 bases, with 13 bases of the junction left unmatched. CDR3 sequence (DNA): TGTGCCAGCAGCTCCCCGGGACAGCAATCTACAAATGAGCAGTTCTTC. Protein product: CASSSPGQQSTNEQFF. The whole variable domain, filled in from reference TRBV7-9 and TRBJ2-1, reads DTGVSQNPRHKITKRGQNVTFRCDPISEHNRLYWYRQTLGQGPEFLTYFQNEAQLEKSRLLSDRFSAERPKGSFSTLEIQRTEQGDSAMYLCASSSPGQQSTNEQFFGPGTRLTVL.

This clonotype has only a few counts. In DNA form, the CDR3 reads TGCGCCAGCAGCCAAGAGGGACTAGCGGGTCGGATGGAGCAGTTCTTC. It translates to CASSQEGLAGRMEQFF. The rearrangement links TRBV4-3 to TRBJ2-1, with 12 bases aligning to TRBD2. V lost 0 bases, J lost 10 bases, and 7 bases stayed unmatched. CDR1 LGHNA and CDR2 YSLEER come from the germline V gene. CDR3 length: 16 amino acids.

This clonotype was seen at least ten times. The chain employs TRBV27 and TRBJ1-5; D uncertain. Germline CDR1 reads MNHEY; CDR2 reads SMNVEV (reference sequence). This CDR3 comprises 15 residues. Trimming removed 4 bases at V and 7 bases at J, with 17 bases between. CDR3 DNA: TGTGCCAGCAGTTCAATAAACGGGGTCGGGCAGCCCCAGCATTTT. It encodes CASSSINGVGQPQHF.

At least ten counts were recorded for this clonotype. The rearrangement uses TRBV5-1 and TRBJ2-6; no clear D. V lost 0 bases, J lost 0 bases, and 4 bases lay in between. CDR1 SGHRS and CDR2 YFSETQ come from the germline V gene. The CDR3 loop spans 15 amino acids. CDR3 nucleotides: TGCGCCAGCAGCTTGGTAGGCTCTGGGGCCAACGTCCTGACTTTC. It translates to CASSLVGSGANVLTF.

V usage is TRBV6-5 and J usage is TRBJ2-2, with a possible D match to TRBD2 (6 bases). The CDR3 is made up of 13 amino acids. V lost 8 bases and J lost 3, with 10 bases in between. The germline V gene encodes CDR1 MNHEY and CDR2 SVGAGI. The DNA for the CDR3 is TGTGCCAGCGGCAGGGAGGACACCGGGGAGCTGTTTTTT. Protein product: CASGREDTGELFF.

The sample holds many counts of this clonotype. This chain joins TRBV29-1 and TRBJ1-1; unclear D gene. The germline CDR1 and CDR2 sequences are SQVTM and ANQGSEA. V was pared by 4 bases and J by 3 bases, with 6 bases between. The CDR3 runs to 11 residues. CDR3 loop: CSVGGYTEAFF. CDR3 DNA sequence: TGCAGCGTTGGGGGATACACTGAAGCTTTCTTT.

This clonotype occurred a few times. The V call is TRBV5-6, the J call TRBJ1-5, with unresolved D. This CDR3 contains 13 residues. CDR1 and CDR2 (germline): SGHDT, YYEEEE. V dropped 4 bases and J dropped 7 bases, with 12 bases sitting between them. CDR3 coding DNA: TGTGCCAGCAGCGAAAACTTACACCAGCCCCAGCATTTT. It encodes CASSENLHQPQHF.

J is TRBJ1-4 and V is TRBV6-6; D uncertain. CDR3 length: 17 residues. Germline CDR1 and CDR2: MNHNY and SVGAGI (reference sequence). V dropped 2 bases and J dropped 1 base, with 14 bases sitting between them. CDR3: CASSYREKVGTNEKLFF. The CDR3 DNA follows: TGTGCCAGCAGTTACCGGGAGAAGGTTGGAACTAATGAAAAACTGTTTTTT.

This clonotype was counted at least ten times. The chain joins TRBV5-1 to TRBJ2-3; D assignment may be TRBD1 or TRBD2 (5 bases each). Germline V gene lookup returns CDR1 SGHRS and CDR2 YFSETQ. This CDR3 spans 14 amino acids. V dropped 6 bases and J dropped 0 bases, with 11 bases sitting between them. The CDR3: CASKNRGSTDTQYF. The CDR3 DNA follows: TGCGCCAGCAAAAACCGGGGCAGCACAGATACGCAGTATTTT.

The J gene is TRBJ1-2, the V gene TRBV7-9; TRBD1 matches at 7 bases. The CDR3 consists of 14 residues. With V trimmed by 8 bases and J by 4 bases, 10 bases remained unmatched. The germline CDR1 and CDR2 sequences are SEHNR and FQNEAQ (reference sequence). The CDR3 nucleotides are TGTGCCAGCTTCCAGGGGGGGCTTGGCTATGGCTACACCTTC. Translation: CASFQGGLGYGYTF.